A single sample is the source of the 22 T cell receptor beta chains below, sequenced in a study of blood T cells in healthy people across ages. Next came a second PCR, run for about 7 to 12 cycles, which used a sample-barcoded 5' primer along with a J-beta primer mix. TCRdb redid the calling of the 5' RACE reads with MiXCR, one entry per CDR3 protein. The table shows some 1,500,000 distinct CDR3 sequences, with roughly 43% occurring only once. Sequenced material: blood. These receptor sequences come from a woman aged 18 to 35 in good health.

CDR3 DNA: TGTGCCAGCAGCTCAACAGCTCCGTACTACGAGCAGTACTTC. Its protein product is CASSSTAPYYEQYF. The rearrangement uses TRBV5-5 and TRBJ2-7, with no clear D. The CDR3 totals 14 residues. Trimming took 3 bases from V and 3 from J, leaving 13 bases between them. Germline V CDR1 and CDR2: SGHKS, YYEKEE (reference sequence).

The chain couples TRBV25-1 to TRBJ2-7; 14 bases are a match to TRBD2. From germline, CDR1 is MGHDK and CDR2 SYGVNS. This CDR3 is built from 15 residues. V lost 6 bases, J lost 1 base, and 2 bases stayed unmatched. The CDR3 coding sequence is TGTGCCAGCAGGGGACTAGCGGGAGATTCCTACGAGCAGTACTTC. It encodes CASRGLAGDSYEQYF.

The chain has TRBV7-2 and TRBJ1-5; D perhaps matches TRBD1 (5 bases). This CDR3 contains 14 residues. Per the germline V gene, CDR1 is SGHTA and CDR2 is FQGNSA. Trimming removed 5 bases at V and 3 bases at J, with 11 bases between. The CDR3 loop reads CASSPWTINQPQHF. The CDR3 DNA follows: TGTGCCAGCAGCCCGTGGACAATCAATCAGCCCCAGCATTTT.

The V call is TRBV7-8, the J call TRBJ2-1, with 7 bases matching TRBD2. The J call is uncertain, as TRBJ2-7 better fits the DNA end. This CDR3 is built from 15 residues. Germline V lookup: CDR1 SGHVS, CDR2 FQNEAQ. This CDR3 reads CASSPRTSPINEQYF. The CDR3 DNA follows: TGTGCCAGCAGCCCAAGGACTAGTCCGATCAACGAGCAGTACTTC.

This clonotype showed up just a few times. The rearrangement joins TRBV29-1 to TRBJ2-1; 13 nucleotides align to TRBD2. V dropped 7 bases and J dropped 3; count of bases not matched to a gene: 6. This CDR3 has 15 residues. Germline V gene data show CDR1 as SQVTM and CDR2 as ANQGSEA. CDR3 sequence: CSAGLAGDYYNEQFF. The CDR3 nucleotides are TGCAGCGCCGGACTAGCGGGGGACTACTACAATGAGCAGTTCTTC.

The chain combines TRBV11-2 with TRBJ2-1; D is undetermined. The CDR3 consists of 13 residues. Trimming stripped 2 bases from V and 6 bases from J, with 8 bases between. Germline V gene sequence: CDR1 SGHAT, CDR2 FQNNGV. CDR3 sequence reads: CASSLRASNEQFF. The CDR3 bases are TGTGCCAGCAGCTTACGTGCGAGCAATGAGCAGTTCTTC.

J is TRBJ2-1 and V is TRBV18, with 7 nucleotides matching TRBD2. There are 17 residues in the CDR3. The germline gives CDR1 KGHSH, CDR2 LQKENI. Germline trimming cut 2 bases from V and 0 bases from J; bases unmatched to any gene: 7. Here the CDR3 DNA reads TGTGCCAGCTCACCATGGTCTAGCGGTAGCTCCTACAATGAGCAGTTCTTC. This gives the protein CASSPWSSGSSYNEQFF.

This rearrangement joins TRBV20-1 to TRBJ2-1; the match to TRBD1 covers 8 bases. Near its end, the DNA agrees better with TRBJ2-7, so the J call may be wrong. Germline V CDR1 and CDR2: DFQATT, SNEGSKA (reference sequence). CDR3 length: 14 amino acids. CDR3 DNA sequence: TGCAGTGCTACCCGGACAGGGTCCTACAATGAGCAGTACTTC. It encodes CSATRTGSYNEQYF.

For this clonotype: A junction end diverges from the germline sequence, so it may reflect a read error. The V gene is TRBV20-1, the J gene TRBJ2-7; D gene unclear. The CDR3 contains 10 residues. The germline V gene encodes CDR1 DFQATT and CDR2 SNEGSKA (reference sequence). The CDR3 loop reads CRANGYEQYF. For the CDR3, the DNA is TGCAGGGCTAACGGTTACGAGCAGTACTTC.

This clonotype was counted between two and nine times. This rearrangement joins TRBV6-1 to TRBJ2-5; 10 positions agree with TRBD2. CDR1 is MNHNS, CDR2 SASEGT, per germline. J was trimmed by 8 bases and V by 2 bases; bases with no gene match: 8. The CDR3 has 15 residues. The CDR3 loop reads CASSESASGRDTQYF. CDR3 nucleotides: TGTGCCAGCAGTGAATCGGCTAGCGGGAGAGATACCCAGTACTTC.

The chain has TRBV6-2 or TRBV6-3 and TRBJ2-5, with 8 bases lining up with TRBD1. J was trimmed by 11 bases and V by 4 bases; bases with no gene match: 15. CDR1 MNHEY and CDR2 SVGEGT come from the germline V gene. CDR3 length: 15 amino acids. CDR3 sequence: CASSSRTGLREEQYF. The CDR3 nucleotides are TGTGCCAGCAGTTCCAGGACAGGGCTAAGAGAGGAGCAGTACTTC.

As to this clonotype: A read error is possible here, since a much larger clone lies one base away. Since no conserved phenylalanine or tryptophan closes the CDR3, a read error is the likely cause. The V gene is TRBV5-1, the J gene TRBJ2-7, with 11 bases matching TRBD2. This CDR3 is 15 amino acids long. Losses at the gene ends were 1 base for V and 5 bases for J; bases not matched to a gene: 5. The germline CDR1 and CDR2 sequences are SGHRS and YFSETQ. The CDR3 is CASSLTSGGPHEQYI. Here the CDR3 DNA reads TGCGCCAGCAGCTTGACTAGCGGGGGCCCCCACGAGCAGTACATC.

This clonotype was detected only a few times. This sequence joins TRBV7-2 and TRBJ1-5; no firm D call. This CDR3 contains 16 residues. Trimming took 3 bases from V and 5 from J, leaving 17 bases between them. CDR1 and CDR2 from the germline V gene are SGHTA and FQGNSA. Here the CDR3 DNA reads TGTGCCAGCAGCTTGAGTCATTCGGGGTCCTATCAGCCCCAGCATTTT. Protein: CASSLSHSGSYQPQHF.

The sample holds one count of this clonotype. This may be a read error: a much more frequent sequence differs by one nucleotide. The DNA for the CDR3 is TGTGCCAGCAGCGTAGGGGGGGAAACAGATACGCAGTATTTT. Its protein product is CASSVGGETDTQYF. The chain recombines TRBV9 with TRBJ2-3, with D possibly TRBD2 on 6 matching bases. The CDR3 has 14 amino acids. V was clipped by 0 bases and J by 3 bases, with 8 bases between them. Germline loops: CDR1 SGDLS, CDR2 YYNGEE.

The rearrangement uses TRBV7-9 and TRBJ1-1, with D perhaps matching TRBD1 (6 bases). CDR3 length: 15 amino acids. Trimming took off 5 bases at V and 5 bases at J, with 18 bases between the two ends. Germline values: CDR1 SEHNR, CDR2 FQNEAQ (reference sequence). CDR3 loop: CASSPRLGGRTEAFF. CDR3 sequence (DNA): TGTGCCAGCAGCCCACGTTTGGGGGGCAGGACTGAAGCTTTCTTT.

The chain uses TRBV5-1 and TRBJ2-3; weak D call: TRBD1 (5 bases). The CDR3 consists of 14 residues. The germline V and J ends were trimmed by 4 bases and 3 bases, with 12 bases remaining between them. The V gene's germline CDR1 is SGHRS and CDR2 YFSETQ. The CDR3 DNA is TGCGCCAGCAGCGAGTTAGGGGATACAGATACGCAGTATTTT. Protein product: CASSELGDTDTQYF.

The rearrangement joins TRBV24-1 to TRBJ1-1, with D uncertain. CDR1 is KGHDR, CDR2 SFDVKD, per germline. Trimming removed 3 bases at V and 5 bases at J, with 9 bases between. The CDR3 contains 13 residues. DNA of the CDR3: TGTGCCACCAGTGATGCCCCGGGAACTGAAGCTTTCTTT. Translation gives CATSDAPGTEAFF.

The chain joins TRBV6-1 to TRBJ2-7; 8 bases align to TRBD1. Germline CDR1 reads MNHNS; CDR2 reads SASEGT. CDR3 length equals 13 residues. The trim removed 6 bases at V and 6 bases at J, leaving 7 bases unmatched. The CDR3 protein is CASRKTGEVEQYF. CDR3 nucleotide sequence: TGTGCCAGCAGAAAGACAGGGGAAGTCGAGCAGTACTTC.

This clonotype was found a few times. J is TRBJ2-5 and V is TRBV7-2; D remains ambiguous. The CDR3 is made up of 12 amino acids. Germline V CDR1 and CDR2: SGHTA, FQGNSA. Trimming took 5 bases from V and 5 from J, leaving 9 bases between them. CDR3 DNA: TGTGCCAGCAGCCCCCAACGGGAGACCCAGTACTTC. Translating gives CASSPQRETQYF.

This clonotype was picked up a small number of times. The V call is TRBV2, the J call TRBJ2-1; 12 bases line up with TRBD2. The trim removed 7 bases at V and 7 bases at J, leaving 8 bases unmatched. CDR1 is SNHLY, CDR2 FYNNEI, per germline. The CDR3 is 15 residues long. CDR3: CASTGLAGIGNEQFF. CDR3 coding DNA: TGTGCCAGCACCGGACTAGCGGGAATAGGGAATGAGCAGTTCTTC.

The chain links TRBV20-1 to TRBJ2-3; 7 bases are a match to TRBD1. The CDR3 has 11 amino acids. Germline assignment: CDR1 DFQATT and CDR2 SNEGSKA (reference sequence). The V segment lost 7 bases and the J segment 11 bases; nucleotides outside the gene matches: 9. DNA of the CDR3: TGCAGTGGGACAGGCGCGGTGGTGCAGTATTTT. Its protein is CSGTGAVVQYF.

The chain uses TRBV20-1 and TRBJ2-3; 8 bases map to TRBD2. V was pared by 6 bases and J by 4 bases, with 9 bases of the junction left unmatched. The germline V gene encodes CDR1 DFQATT and CDR2 SNEGSKA (reference sequence). The CDR3 consists of 14 residues. The CDR3: CSAPGGGRSDTQYF. CDR3 coding DNA: TGCAGTGCCCCTGGGGGCGGGAGGTCAGATACGCAGTATTTT.